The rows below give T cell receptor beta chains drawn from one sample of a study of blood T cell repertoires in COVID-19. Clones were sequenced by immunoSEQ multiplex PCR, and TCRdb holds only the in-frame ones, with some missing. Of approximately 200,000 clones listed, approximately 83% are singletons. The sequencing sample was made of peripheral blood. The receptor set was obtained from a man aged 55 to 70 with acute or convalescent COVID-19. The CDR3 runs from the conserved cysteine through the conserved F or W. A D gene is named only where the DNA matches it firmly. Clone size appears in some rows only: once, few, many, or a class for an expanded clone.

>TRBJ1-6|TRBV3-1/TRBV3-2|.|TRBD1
TGTGCCAGCAGCTTGGGACAGGGAGGGTCACCCCTCCACTTT
CASSLGQGGSPLHF
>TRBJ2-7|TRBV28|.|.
TGTGCCAGCAGGTACGGGAACGAGAACGAGCAGTACTTC
CASRYGNENEQYF
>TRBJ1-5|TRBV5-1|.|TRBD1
TGCGCCAGCAGCTTGGACGGGACAGGTGGACAGCCCCAGCATTTT
CASSLDGTGGQPQHF
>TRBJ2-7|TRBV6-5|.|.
TGTGCCAGCAGTTCTGGACAGAAGGCGCAGTACTTC
CASSSGQKAQYF
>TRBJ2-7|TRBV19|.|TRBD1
TGTGCCAGTAGCCCCAAGGGACAGGGGTCGGGCGAGCAGTACTTC
CASSPKGQGSGEQYF
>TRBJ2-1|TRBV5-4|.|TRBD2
TGTGCCAGCAGCTTGGGGGGGGCTGGGACTAGCTACAATGAGCAGTTCTTC
CASSLGGAGTSYNEQFF
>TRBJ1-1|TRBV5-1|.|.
TGCGCCAGCAGCTCACAGGGTTACACTGAAGCTTTCTTT
CASSSQGYTEAFF
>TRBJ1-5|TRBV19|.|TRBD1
TGTGCCAGTAGTATCTGGGACAGGCTAAATCAGCCCCAGCATTTT
CASSIWDRLNQPQHF
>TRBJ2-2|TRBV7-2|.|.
TGTGCCAGCAGCCCCGAGCCCTACCGACAAAACACCGGGGAGCTGTTTTTT
CASSPEPYRQNTGELFF
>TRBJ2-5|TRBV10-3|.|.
TGTGCCATCAGTGAAATGGGAGCCGAGGGGACCCAGTACTTC
CAISEMGAEGTQYF
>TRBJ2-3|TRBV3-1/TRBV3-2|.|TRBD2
TGTGCCAGCAGGGGACTACCTAGCACAGATACGCAGTATTTT
CASRGLPSTDTQYF
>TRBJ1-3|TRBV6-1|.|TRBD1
TGTGCCAGCAGTGTGGACAGGGGTTACCCTGGAAACACCATATATTTT
CASSVDRGYPGNTIYF
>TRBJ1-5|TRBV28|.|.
TGTGCCAGCAGTCCCGCGGTTGCAGGCAATCAGCCCCAGCATTTT
CASSPAVAGNQPQHF
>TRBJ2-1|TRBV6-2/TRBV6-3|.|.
TGTGCCAGCAGTTACTCGACGCGGCAGTACAATGAGCAGTTCTTC
CASSYSTRQYNEQFF
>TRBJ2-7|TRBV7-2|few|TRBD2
TGTGCCAGCAACCCCGGGGGAGCGGGAACCTACGAGCAGTACTTC
CASNPGGAGTYEQYF
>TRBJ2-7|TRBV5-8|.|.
TGTGCCAGCAGTCTAACCGGGACTGGCGAGCAGTACTTC
CASSLTGTGEQYF
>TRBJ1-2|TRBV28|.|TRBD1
TGTGCCAGCACCGAAAACAGGGGGTACTATGGCTACACCTTC
CASTENRGYYGYTF
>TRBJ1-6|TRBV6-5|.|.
TGTGCCAGCAGGACAGGTCTAAATTCACCCCTCCACTTT
CASRTGLNSPLHF
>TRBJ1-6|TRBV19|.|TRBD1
TGTGCCAGTAGTGTACAGGGGGCAGGTTCACCCCTCCACTTT
CASSVQGAGSPLHF
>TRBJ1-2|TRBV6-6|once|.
TGTGCCAGCAAACCCCGGGACAACGCTAACTATGGCTACACCTTC
CASKPRDNANYGYTF
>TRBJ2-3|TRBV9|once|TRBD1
TGTGCCAGCAGCACAGGGGAAGGGGAAGGCCCAGATACGCAGTATTTT
CASSTGEGEGPDTQYF
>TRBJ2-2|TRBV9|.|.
TGTGCCAGCAGCGTCCAGGGATCGAACACCGGGGAGCTGTTTTTT
CASSVQGSNTGELFF
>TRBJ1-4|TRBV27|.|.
TGTGCCAGCAGTTTGGGCCGGGGGGACACTAATGAAAAACTGTTTTTT
CASSLGRGDTNEKLFF
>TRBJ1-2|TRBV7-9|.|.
TGTGCCAGCAGCCAAGTGGAGGGAGGATGGTATGGCTACACCTTC
CASSQVEGGWYGYTF
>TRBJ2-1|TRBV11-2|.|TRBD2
TGTGCCAGCAGCTTAGAAGGGCTAGCGGGGGGGATTTACAATGAGCAGTTCTTC
CASSLEGLAGGIYNEQFF
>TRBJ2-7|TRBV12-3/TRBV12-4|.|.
TGTGCCAGCAGTTTCCCAGGCTCGTCCGAGCAGTACTTC
CASSFPGSSEQYF
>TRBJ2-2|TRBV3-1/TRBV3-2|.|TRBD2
TGTGCCAGCAGCCTACGACTAGCCTACACCGGGGAGCTGTTTTTT
CASSLRLAYTGELFF
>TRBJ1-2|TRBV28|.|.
TGTGCCAGCAGTTTGGCAGCCAGGTCAAACTATGGCTACACCTTC
CASSLAARSNYGYTF
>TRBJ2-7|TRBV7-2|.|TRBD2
TGTGCCAGCAGCACCAGGACTAGCGGGAGGTTATACGAGCAGTACTTC
CASSTRTSGRLYEQYF
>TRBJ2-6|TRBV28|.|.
TGTGCCAGCAGTTTAAGCAACTCTGGGGCCAACGTCCTGACTTTC
CASSLSNSGANVLTF
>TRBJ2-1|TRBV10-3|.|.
TGTGCCATCAGAGACAGGGCGGAGGGCAATGAGCAGTTCTTC
CAIRDRAEGNEQFF
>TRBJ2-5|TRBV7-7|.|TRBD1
TGTGCTAGCAGCTTAGGGGGCTGGACGAGGGAGACCCAGTACTTC
CASSLGGWTRETQYF
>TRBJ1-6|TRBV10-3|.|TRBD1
TGTGCCATCAGTGACCAGGGACAGTATAATTCACCCCTCCACTTT
CAISDQGQYNSPLHF
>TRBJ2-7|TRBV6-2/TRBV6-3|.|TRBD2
TGTGCCAGCAGTTACGGCGGAAGCGGGGCGAGCTCCTACGAGCAGTACTTC
CASSYGGSGASSYEQYF
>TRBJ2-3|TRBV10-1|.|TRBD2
TGCGCCAGCAGTGAAACTAGCGGGAGTTCAGATACGCAGTATTTT
CASSETSGSSDTQYF
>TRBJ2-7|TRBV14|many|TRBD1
TGTGCCACCTCAAGACAGGGGCCTTTTGGCGAGCAGTACTTC
CATSRQGPFGEQYF
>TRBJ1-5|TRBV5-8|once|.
TGTGCCAGCAGCTTATCCGGGACAAGGGACCAGCCCCAGCATTTT
CASSLSGTRDQPQHF
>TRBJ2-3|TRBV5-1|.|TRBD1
TGCGCCAGCAGCCCCGGGACAGGGGCAGATACGCAGTATTTT
CASSPGTGADTQYF
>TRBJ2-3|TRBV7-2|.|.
TGTGCCAGCAGCTTACCCCTCCTTTTCACAGATACGCAGTATTTT
CASSLPLLFTDTQYF
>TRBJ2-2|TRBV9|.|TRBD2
TGTGCCAGCAGCGTAGGGCGGGGAGGGCCCCCCGGGGAGCTGTTTTTT
CASSVGRGGPPGELFF